The 8 T cell receptor beta chains below come from one sample, sequenced in a study of blood T cell repertoires in COVID-19. Sequencing used immunoSEQ multiplex PCR; TCRdb keeps in-frame clones, though not all of them. The table lists more than 200,000 clones, less than 90% of them singletons. The sample consisted of peripheral blood. These receptors came from a woman between 45 and 65 years old with acute or convalescent COVID-19.

This clone appeared a single time. The V call is TRBV19, the J call TRBJ2-1; D not resolved. V lost 0 bases to trimming and J lost 9 bases, with 6 bases between them. Germline CDR1 reads LNHDA; CDR2 reads SQIVND (reference sequence). The CDR3 runs to 12 residues. The DNA of the CDR3 is TGTGCCAGTAGTATAGATCACGGTGAGCAGTTCTTC. This encodes CASSIDHGEQFF.

V usage is TRBV10-3 and J usage is TRBJ2-7; D might be TRBD1 (6 bases). This CDR3 has 12 amino acids. CDR1 and CDR2 from the germline V gene are ENHRY and SYGVKD. V shed 5 bases and J shed 4 bases, with 9 bases lying between them. The chain's CDR3 is CAISTGIYEQYF. In nucleotides, the CDR3 is TGTGCCATCAGTACAGGGATTTACGAGCAGTACTTC.

The chain joins TRBV2 to TRBJ1-6; D is unclear. The V and J ends lost 5 bases and 7 bases respectively, with 15 bases between them. The CDR3 runs to 15 residues. CDR1 is SNHLY, CDR2 FYNNEI, per germline. CDR3 DNA sequence: TGTGCCAGCAGTTTAGCAAGACCCGTAAATTCACCCCTCCACTTT. It translates to CASSLARPVNSPLHF. The full variable domain, its missing parts supplied by reference TRBV2 and TRBJ1-6, is EPEVTQTPSHQVTQMGQEVILRCVPISNHLYFYWYRQILGQKVEFLVSFYNNEISEKSEIFDDQFSVERPDGSNFTLKIRSTKLEDSAMYFCASSLARPVNSPLHFGNGTRLTVT.

The rearrangement joins TRBV30 to TRBJ1-2; 10 nucleotides match TRBD1. Per the germline V gene, CDR1 is GTSNPN and CDR2 is SVGIG (reference sequence). The CDR3 is 17 amino acids. V gave up 2 bases and J gave up 4 bases; unmatched junction bases: 13. CDR3 protein: CAWSPSGTGALFYGYTF. CDR3 DNA sequence: TGTGCCTGGAGTCCCTCCGGGACAGGGGCCCTTTTCTATGGCTACACCTTC. Based on the CDR3 plus reference TRBV30 and TRBJ1-2, the full variable domain is SQTIHQWPATLVQPVGSPLSLECTVEGTSNPNLYWYRQAAGRGLQLLFYSVGIGQISSEVPQNLSASRPQDRQFILSSKKLLLSDSGFYLCAWSPSGTGALFYGYTFGSGTRLTVV.

The chain carries TRBV10-3 and TRBJ2-7; D uncertain. This CDR3 comprises 14 residues. Germline V gene data show CDR1 as ENHRY and CDR2 as SYGVKD. V lost 0 bases to trimming and J lost 0 bases, with 6 bases between them. CDR3 nucleotides: TGTGCCATCAGTGAGTCTATTTTCTCCTACGAGCAGTACTTC. Its translation is CAISESIFSYEQYF.

The genes are TRBV6-2 or TRBV6-3 and TRBJ2-7, with 9 nucleotides matching TRBD1. The CDR3 runs 16 residues. V dropped 0 bases and J dropped 3; count of bases not matched to a gene: 6. From germline, CDR1 is MNHEY and CDR2 SVGEGT. CDR3: CASSYSGQGKFYEQYF. The CDR3 nucleotides are TGTGCCAGCAGTTACTCAGGACAGGGGAAATTCTACGAGCAGTACTTC.

The rearrangement links TRBV5-1 to TRBJ2-2, with D tentatively TRBD1 (6 bases). Germline assignment: CDR1 SGHRS and CDR2 YFSETQ. The CDR3 spans 15 residues. V lost 7 bases and J 1 base, leaving 14 bases between the germline ends. CDR3 bases: TGCGCCAGCCGCTCCCGGACAGAGAACACCGGGGAGCTGTTTTTT. This gives the protein CASRSRTENTGELFF.

V is TRBV11-3 and J is TRBJ1-2; 10 bases line up with TRBD1. V shed 5 bases and J 5 bases; nucleotides not matched to a gene: 11. The length of the CDR3 is 16 residues. CDR1 is SGHNT and CDR2 is YENEEA in the germline V gene. CDR3 nucleotides: TGTGCCAGCAGCCCGACTTGGACAGGGGGATGGTATGGCTACACCTTC. It is translated as CASSPTWTGGWYGYTF.